These T cell receptor beta chains were read from a single sample in a study of breast tumors, draining lymph nodes, adjacent tissues. TCRdb reprocessed the multiplex PCR reads with MiXCR, giving one entry per CDR3 protein. The sample consists of under 350,000 distinct CDR3 sequences, 30% of them appearing once. The material sequenced was axillary lymph node tissue. These receptors were obtained from a female donor with breast cancer. Some clones in this sample may be carry-over from other donors' samples. Each CDR3 is given with its conserved first and last residue. Fields, in order: clone size, V gene, J gene, D gene, CDR3 protein, CDR3 DNA. The D gene is left open where the match is weak. The size entry is marked missing in some rows and otherwise reads once, few, many or a size class.

many	TRBV11-2	TRBJ2-7	NA	CASSPGTLMYEQYF	TGTGCCAGCAGCCCCGGGACGTTGATGTACGAGCAGTACTTC
few	TRBV29-1	TRBJ1-1	NA	CSVGVRTDKAFF	TGCAGCGTCGGCGTTAGGACAGACAAAGCTTTCTTT
once	TRBV29-1	TRBJ2-5	TRBD2	CSVIRSQGTSGFQETQYF	TGCAGCGTCATACGCTCACAGGGGACTAGCGGATTCCAAGAGACCCAGTACTTC
many	TRBV24-1	TRBJ2-7	NA	CATELWYEQYF	TGTGCCACCGAGCTTTGGTACGAGCAGTACTTC
many	TRBV20-1	TRBJ2-7	NA	CSASYRSYEQYF	TGCAGTGCTAGTTACCGATCCTACGAGCAGTACTTC
many	TRBV24-1	TRBJ2-1	NA	CATSDFRQAGLFF	TGTGCCACCAGTGATTTTCGCCAGGCGGGACTGTTCTTC
NA	TRBV11-3	TRBJ2-1	TRBD2	CASSTSSGKGDEQFF	TGTGCCAGCAGCACCTCTAGCGGGAAGGGAGATGAGCAGTTCTTC
many	TRBV11-2	TRBJ2-3	TRBD2	CASSSRASGKVADTQYF	TGTGCCAGCAGCTCGAGGGCTAGCGGGAAGGTAGCGGATACGCAGTATTTT
many	TRBV3-1	TRBJ1-3	NA	CASSRMGNTIYF	TGTGCCAGCAGCCGGATGGGAAACACCATATATTTT
few	TRBV27	TRBJ1-5	NA	CASSLVRGNQPQHF	TGTGCCAGCAGTTTAGTGAGGGGCAATCAGCCCCAGCATTTT
many	TRBV20-1	TRBJ1-2	NA	CSAARTAYGYTF	TGCAGTGCCGCTCGGACAGCTTATGGCTACACCTTC
many	TRBV7-9	TRBJ1-2	NA	CASSFPSQYGYTF	TGTGCCAGCAGCTTCCCCAGCCAGTATGGCTACACCTTC
many	TRBV19	TRBJ2-5	TRBD2	CASSMGGWGGETQYF	TGTGCCAGTAGTATGGGTGGGTGGGGGGGTGAGACCCAGTACTTC
NA	TRBV19	TRBJ2-5	TRBD2	CASSTETSGTREAQYF	TGTGCCAGTAGTACAGAGACTAGCGGGACAAGAGAGGCCCAGTACTTC
NA	TRBV11-2	TRBJ2-1	TRBD2	CASSLDWAGVMAEQFF	TGTGCCAGCAGCTTAGATTGGGCGGGAGTTATGGCTGAGCAGTTCTTC
many	TRBV5-1	TRBJ2-2	NA	CASSLDWVKSAGELFF	TGCGCCAGCAGCTTGGATTGGGTCAAGAGCGCCGGGGAGCTGTTTTTT
NA	TRBV20-1	TRBJ2-5	TRBD1	CSATGGSQETQYF	TGCAGTGCTACAGGGGGCTCCCAAGAGACCCAGTACTTC
few	TRBV6-5	TRBJ2-1	NA	CASSHSGPSYNEQFF	TGTGCCAGCAGTCACTCGGGGCCTTCCTACAATGAGCAGTTCTTC